This is a list of T cell receptor beta chains from one sample in a study of blood T cells in healthy people across ages. TCRdb recomputed calls from the 5' RACE reads with MiXCR, one row per CDR3 protein. Of hundreds of thousands of distinct CDR3 sequences listed, 40% to 65% are singletons. Material: blood. Source of these receptors: a woman of 80 years or more in good health. Both conserved end residues are part of each CDR3. The order of the fields is V gene, clone size, D gene, J gene, CDR3 protein, CDR3 DNA. A D gene is named only where the DNA matches it firmly. Only some rows state a clone size, as once, few, many or a class for expanded clones.

>TRBV3-1|NA|TRBD2|TRBJ2-1
CASSQERTSRSYNEQFF
TGTGCCAGCAGCCAAGAAAGGACTAGTAGGTCTTACAATGAGCAGTTCTTC
>TRBV20-1|NA|NA|TRBJ1-4
CSATSIIQGFFEKLFF
TGCAGTGCTACGTCCATAATACAGGGCTTTTTCGAAAAACTGTTTTTT
>TRBV10-3|many|NA|TRBJ2-1
CAISEIVARTVLSYNEQFF
TGTGCCATCAGTGAGATTGTCGCCCGGACAGTTCTCTCCTACAATGAGCAGTTCTTC
>TRBV9|NA|TRBD2|TRBJ2-3
CASSVISGGAGDTQYF
TGTGCCAGCAGCGTCATTAGCGGGGGGGCCGGAGATACGCAGTATTTT
>TRBV20-1|NA|TRBD2|TRBJ2-3
CSALGLAGGSRTDTQYF
TGCAGTGCTCTTGGACTAGCGGGAGGGTCCCGCACAGATACGCAGTATTTT
>TRBV28|few|NA|TRBJ2-5
CASSFRVMGLVGYNEQYF
TGTGCCAGCAGCTTTAGGGTAATGGGGCTAGTGGGTTACAATGAGCAGTACTTC
>TRBV3-1|NA|NA|TRBJ2-1
CASSPGFSDEQFF
TGTGCCAGCAGCCCGGGTTTCTCGGATGAGCAGTTCTTC
>TRBV29-1|many|TRBD1|TRBJ2-1
CSVIRGLNEQFF
TGCAGCGTTATCAGGGGGCTTAATGAGCAGTTCTTC
>TRBV6-5|NA|TRBD1|TRBJ2-7
CASGGTGGSHEQYF
TGTGCCAGCGGGGGGACAGGGGGTTCCCACGAGCAGTACTTC
>TRBV3-1|NA|TRBD1|TRBJ2-7
CASSRSPGTGGGEQYF
TGTGCCAGCAGCAGATCACCCGGGACAGGGGGGGGCGAGCAGTACTTC
>TRBV7-9|NA|NA|TRBJ2-1
CASSPMGFYEQFF
TGTGCCAGCAGCCCAATGGGGTTCTATGAGCAGTTCTTC
>TRBV7-2|NA|NA|TRBJ2-3
CASSHSQSTDTQYF
TGTGCCAGCAGCCATAGCCAAAGCACAGATACGCAGTATTTT
>TRBV12-3/TRBV12-4|many|NA|TRBJ2-5
CASSYTGGGQETQYF
TGTGCCAGCAGTTACACAGGAGGGGGCCAAGAGACCCAGTACTTC
>TRBV3-1|many|TRBD2|TRBJ2-5
CASSPRDYLQETQYF
TGTGCCAGCAGCCCCCGGGACTATCTCCAAGAGACCCAGTACTTC
>TRBV25-1|NA|NA|TRBJ2-3
CASSGLGHLGTDTQYF
TGTGCCAGCAGTGGTTTGGGCCATCTGGGCACAGATACGCAGTATTTT
>TRBV12-3/TRBV12-4|NA|TRBD1|TRBJ2-5
CASNDRGLETQYF
TGTGCCAGCAACGACAGGGGGCTTGAGACCCAGTACTTC
>TRBV7-9|NA|NA|TRBJ1-2
CASSQQSPLYGYTF
TGTGCCAGCAGCCAACAATCACCCCTTTATGGCTACACCTTC
>TRBV7-2|few|NA|TRBJ2-1
CASSCRQGEEQFF
TGTGCCAGCAGCTGCCGGCAAGGGGAAGAGCAGTTCTTC
>TRBV2|NA|TRBD1|TRBJ1-4
CASNYLNRGYNEKLFF
TGTGCCAGCAACTACCTCAACAGGGGATATAATGAAAAACTGTTTTTT
>TRBV20-1|once|TRBD2|TRBJ2-5
CSAQPGRGETQYF
TGCAGTGCCCAACCGGGGAGGGGAGAGACCCAGTACTTC
>TRBV7-2|NA|TRBD2|TRBJ2-7
CASHRASGMYEQYF
TGTGCCAGCCACCGGGCTAGCGGGATGTACGAGCAGTACTTC
>TRBV20-1|NA|NA|TRBJ1-5
CSAPGGHF
TGCAGTGCCCCCGGGGGGCATTTT
>TRBV6-5|NA|TRBD2|TRBJ2-5
CASSSIGLAGETQYF
TGTGCCAGCAGTTCTATTGGACTAGCGGGGGAGACCCAGTACTTC
>TRBV10-3|NA|TRBD1|TRBJ1-1
CAISGAGGDTEAFF
TGTGCCATCAGTGGGGCAGGGGGAGACACTGAAGCTTTCTTT
>TRBV7-2|many|TRBD2|TRBJ2-5
CASSLSRSSGSLETQYF
TGTGCCAGCAGCTTGAGTAGGTCTAGCGGGAGTCTGGAGACCCAGTACTTC
>TRBV12-3/TRBV12-4|few|NA|TRBJ2-1
CATLPGAGAYNEQFF
TGTGCCACCCTGCCTGGGGCAGGAGCTTACAATGAGCAGTTCTTC
>TRBV7-2|NA|NA|TRBJ2-3
CASSSRRVRDTQYF
TGTGCCAGCAGCTCGAGGAGGGTACGCGATACGCAGTATTTT
>TRBV5-1|many|NA|TRBJ2-2
CASSPYTGELFF
TGTGCCAGCAGCCCATACACCGGGGAGCTGTTTTTT
>TRBV20-1|once|TRBD2|TRBJ2-1
CSARTSGGQYNEQFF
TGCAGTGCTAGAACAAGCGGGGGCCAATACAATGAGCAGTTCTTC
>TRBV6-2/TRBV6-3|many|NA|TRBJ2-3
CASSNGDTQYF
TGTGCCAGCAGCAACGGAGATACGCAGTATTTT
>TRBV20-1|NA|TRBD1|TRBJ1-5
CSAWDRGGQPQHF
TGCAGTGCTTGGGACAGGGGGGGCCAGCCCCAGCATTTT
>TRBV4-1|few|TRBD1|TRBJ1-2
CASSKPGQGVVRYGYTF
TGCGCCAGCAGCAAACCGGGACAGGGCGTCGTCCGCTATGGCTACACCTTC
>TRBV7-3|many|TRBD2|TRBJ2-3
CASSAQRASGGDTQYF
TGTGCCAGCAGCGCTCAGAGGGCTAGCGGGGGGGATACGCAGTATTTT
>TRBV6-5|NA|NA|TRBJ2-2
CASSYVGANTGELFF
TGTGCCAGCAGTTACGTCGGGGCGAACACCGGGGAGCTGTTTTTT
>TRBV29-1|many|NA|TRBJ2-1
CSVAEAEQFF
TGCAGCGTTGCCGAAGCTGAGCAGTTCTTC
>TRBV6-5|NA|TRBD2|TRBJ2-1
CASSYAISSGWIYNEQFF
TGTGCCAGCAGTTACGCCATCTCTAGCGGGTGGATCTATAATGAGCAGTTCTTC
>TRBV11-1|many|TRBD2|TRBJ2-1
CASSPTSGVYNEQFF
TGTGCCAGCAGCCCGACTAGCGGGGTCTACAATGAGCAGTTCTTC
>TRBV7-9|NA|NA|TRBJ1-1
CASSLGGSSEAFF
TGTGCCAGCAGCTTAGGCGGCTCTTCTGAAGCTTTCTTT
>TRBV20-1|many|NA|TRBJ1-5
CSARSRGERYNQPQHF
TGCAGTGCTAGAAGCAGGGGAGAGAGGTACAATCAGCCCCAGCATTTT
>TRBV20-1|NA|NA|TRBJ2-7
CSARDRGGSSYEQYF
TGCAGTGCTAGAGATCGTGGGGGGAGCTCCTACGAGCAGTACTTC
>TRBV6-6|NA|TRBD2|TRBJ2-1
CVSSRDSGRKEQFF
TGTGTCAGCAGCAGGGACAGCGGGAGGAAGGAGCAGTTCTTC
>TRBV27|few|NA|TRBJ2-2
CASNPGHLNTGELFF
TGTGCCAGCAACCCGGGACACCTGAACACCGGGGAGCTGTTTTTT
>TRBV5-1|many|NA|TRBJ2-5
CASSHQYSTMDQETQYF
TGCGCCAGCAGCCACCAATATTCGACGATGGACCAAGAGACCCAGTACTTC
>TRBV5-1|NA|NA|TRBJ1-1
CASSEVPANTEAFF
TGCGCCAGCAGCGAGGTGCCGGCGAACACTGAAGCTTTCTTT
>TRBV7-2|few|NA|TRBJ1-5
CASSQGLGNQPQHF
TGTGCCAGCAGCCAGGGTCTCGGCAATCAGCCCCAGCATTTT
>TRBV12-3/TRBV12-4|NA|NA|TRBJ2-7
CASNSGVYEQYF
TGTGCCAGCAACTCAGGGGTCTACGAGCAGTACTTC
>TRBV18|few|NA|TRBJ1-1
CASSPFGASLNTEAFF
TGTGCCAGCTCACCCTTTGGGGCTTCACTGAACACTGAAGCTTTCTTT
>TRBV9|many|TRBD2|TRBJ2-3
CASSVAGGPHRSDTQYF
TGTGCCAGCAGCGTCGCGGGGGGGCCTCATCGTTCTGATACGCAGTATTTT
>TRBV5-1|NA|TRBD2|TRBJ2-7
CASSLGTSNYEQYF
TGCGCCAGCAGCCTCGGGACTAGCAACTACGAGCAGTACTTC
>TRBV20-1|many|TRBD2|TRBJ2-3
CSASSGGGADTQYF
TGCAGTGCTAGTTCCGGCGGGGGGGCAGATACGCAGTATTTT
>TRBV24-1|NA|TRBD2|TRBJ2-1
CATEAGGLDEQFF
TGTGCCACCGAAGCGGGAGGGCTTGATGAGCAGTTCTTC
>TRBV14|many|NA|TRBJ2-5
CASSQEAVRPTETQYF
TGTGCCAGCAGCCAAGAAGCGGTCAGACCAACGGAGACCCAGTACTTC
>TRBV27|many|NA|TRBJ1-2
CAGRLSGWGDGYTF
TGTGCCGGTAGATTAAGTGGATGGGGGGATGGCTACACCTTC